What follows describes a single T cell receptor beta chain. The entry originates in a study of T cells in Graves' hyperthyroidism and ophthalmopathy. Overall study context: Once the initial diagnosis was made, peripheral blood was obtained before any treatment.

The TCR beta CDR3 regions underwent amplification using RNA transcripts as the source. TCR CDR3 regions were first amplified by RT-PCR with HTBI primers. MiXCR was run by TCRdb on the multiplex PCR reads, yielding one entry per CDR3 protein. The table records a few hundred thousand distinct CDR3 sequences, approximately 22% of them present only once. The TCR comes from a woman between 45 and 65 years old with Graves' hyperthyroidism. Sequencing was performed on blood.

CDR3 amino acids: CATSAGDRGEQYF. DNA for the CDR3: TGTGCCACCAGTGCCGGGGACCGGGGGGAGCAGTACTTC. This chain uses TRBV24-1 with TRBJ2-7; tentative D call: TRBD2 (6 bases). Trimming stripped 5 bases from V and 7 bases from J, with 14 bases between. The CDR3 sequence is 13 residues long. Looked up from germline, CDR1 is KGHDR and CDR2 is SFDVKD.